This T cell receptor beta chain was recorded in a study of T cell repertoires in cytomegalovirus infection. Germline CDR1 is LGHNA and CDR2 is YSLEER. V shed 8 bases and J shed 7 bases, with 21 bases lying between them. The CDR3 is 14 residues long. TCRdb reprocessed the reads with MiXCR, giving one entry per CDR3 protein. Among hundreds of thousands of distinct CDR3 sequences listed, about 33% were seen once. A note on this clonotype: The target antigen is unknown.

This clonotype originated in a human donor in good health (CMV status not recorded). Some clones in this sample may be carry-over from other donors' samples. The sample here was cultured PBMCs, taken from culture after CMV antigen stimulation. The chain uses TRBV4-3 and TRBJ2-7, with a tentative D call TRBD2 (5 bases). In DNA form, the CDR3 reads TGCGCCAGCGGAATAGGGTTGGAGGTTGGGGAGCAGTACTTC. This translates into CASGIGLEVGEQYF.